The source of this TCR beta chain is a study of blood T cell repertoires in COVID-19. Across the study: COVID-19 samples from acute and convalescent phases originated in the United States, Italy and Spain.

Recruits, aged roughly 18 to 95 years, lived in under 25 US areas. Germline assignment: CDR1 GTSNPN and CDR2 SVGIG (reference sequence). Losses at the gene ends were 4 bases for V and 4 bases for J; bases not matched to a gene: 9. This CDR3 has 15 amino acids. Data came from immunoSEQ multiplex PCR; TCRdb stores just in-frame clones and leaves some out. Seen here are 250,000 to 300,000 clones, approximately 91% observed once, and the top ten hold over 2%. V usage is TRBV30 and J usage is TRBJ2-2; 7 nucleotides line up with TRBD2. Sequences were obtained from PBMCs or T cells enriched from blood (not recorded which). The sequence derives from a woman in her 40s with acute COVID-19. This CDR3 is CAWTRGRATTGELFF. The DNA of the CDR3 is TGTGCCTGGACCAGAGGGAGGGCCACCACCGGGGAGCTGTTTTTT. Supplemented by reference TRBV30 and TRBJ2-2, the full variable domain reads SQTIHQWPATLVQPVGSPLSLECTVEGTSNPNLYWYRQAAGRGLQLLFYSVGIGQISSEVPQNLSASRPQDRQFILSSKKLLLSDSGFYLCAWTRGRATTGELFFGEGSRLTVL.